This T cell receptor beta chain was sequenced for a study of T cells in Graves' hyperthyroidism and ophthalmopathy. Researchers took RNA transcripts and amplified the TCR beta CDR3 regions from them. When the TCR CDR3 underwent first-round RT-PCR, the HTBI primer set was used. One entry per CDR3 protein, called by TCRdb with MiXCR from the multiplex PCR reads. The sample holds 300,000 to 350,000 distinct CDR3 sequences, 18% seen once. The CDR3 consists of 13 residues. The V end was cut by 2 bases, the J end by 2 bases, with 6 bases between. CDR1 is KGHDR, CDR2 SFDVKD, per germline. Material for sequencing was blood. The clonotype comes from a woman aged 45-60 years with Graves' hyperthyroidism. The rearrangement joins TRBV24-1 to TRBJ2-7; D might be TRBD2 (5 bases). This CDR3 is CATSDSGTYEQYF. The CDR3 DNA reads TGTGCCACCAGTGATTCCGGGACCTACGAGCAGTACTTC.